The 8 T cell receptor beta chains reported below all come from one sample, sequenced in a study of cytomegalovirus exposure and HLA in healthy donors. 13 Jbeta primers and 60 Vbeta primers were used for the PCR. Data came from immunoSEQ multiplex PCR; TCRdb stores just in-frame clones and leaves some out. Among around 130,000 clones listed, approximately 89% were seen once. Sequencing was carried out using PBMCs. These receptors were collected from a woman in her twenties or thirties in good health and CMV-seropositive.

This clone was seen a few times. The sample has other DNA sequences that encode this CDR3 too. The V gene is TRBV10-3, the J gene TRBJ1-1; no reliable D call. The CDR3 length is 14 residues. Germline lookup yields CDR1 ENHRY and CDR2 SYGVKD. Trimming removed 2 bases from V and 2 bases from J, with 9 bases in between. CDR3 loop: CAISEVGRNTEAFF. CDR3 bases: TGTGCCATCAGTGAGGTGGGCCGAAACACTGAAGCTTTCTTT.

The V call is TRBV5-1, the J call TRBJ2-7; D might be TRBD1 (6 bases). The V and J ends lost 3 bases and 7 bases respectively, with 14 bases between them. CDR1 is SGHRS and CDR2 is YFSETQ in the germline V gene. This CDR3 is built from 13 residues. CDR3 DNA: TGCGCCAGCAGCTATGGGGGCGCGGATGAGCAGTACTTC. This gives the protein CASSYGGADEQYF.

With respect to this clone: At the DNA level, this CDR3 is encoded by other sequences in the same sample as well. The rearrangement uses TRBV6-6 and TRBJ1-1; D is ambiguous. Germline lookup yields CDR1 MNHNY and CDR2 SVGAGI (reference sequence). V lost 0 bases and J 1 base, leaving 6 bases between the germline ends. The CDR3 covers 14 residues. CDR3 protein: CASSYSEGNTEAFF. For the CDR3, the DNA is TGTGCCAGCAGTTACTCAGAGGGGAACACTGAAGCTTTCTTT.

This clone was picked up one time. V usage is TRBV18 and J usage is TRBJ1-4; 12 bases align to TRBD1. From germline, CDR1 is KGHSH and CDR2 LQKENI. J was trimmed by 8 bases and V by 3 bases; bases with no gene match: 7. This CDR3 has 16 residues. CDR3 loop: CASSPTGDRGQEKLFF. The DNA for the CDR3 is TGTGCCAGCTCACCGACTGGGGACAGGGGGCAGGAAAAACTGTTTTTT. Using reference TRBV18 and TRBJ1-4 for the parts outside the CDR3, the full variable domain is NAGVMQNPRHLVRRRGQEARLRCSPMKGHSHVYWYRQLPEEGLKFMVYLQKENIIDESGMPKERFSAEFPKEGPSILRIQQVVRGDSAAYFCASSPTGDRGQEKLFFGSGTQLSVL.

V gene TRBV5-8 combines with J gene TRBJ2-1, with D possibly matching TRBD2 (6 bases). CDR3 length: 15 residues. V lost 4 bases and J lost 0, with 11 bases in between. Germline CDR1 SGHTS, CDR2 YDEGEE. The CDR3 coding sequence is TGTGCCAGCAGCAACGGGGGAAGCTCCTACAATGAGCAGTTCTTC. This sequence encodes CASSNGGSSYNEQFF.

The chain employs TRBV29-1 and TRBJ1-2; tentatively, D is TRBD1 (5 bases). V was cut by 4 bases and J by 2 bases, with 11 bases left in between. There are 13 residues in the CDR3. CDR1 and CDR2 (germline): SQVTM, ANQGSEA. Here the CDR3 DNA reads TGCAGCGTTGGTGGGGCAGGGAACTATGGCTACACCTTC. This codes for CSVGGAGNYGYTF. The variable domain in full, completed from reference TRBV29-1 and TRBJ1-2, reads SAVISQKPSRDICQRGTSLTIQCQVDSQVTMMFWYRQQPGQSLTLIATANQGSEATYESGFVIDKFPISRPNLTFSTLTVSNMSPEDSSIYLCSVGGAGNYGYTFGSGTRLTVV.

The chain has TRBV5-1 and TRBJ1-2, with D hard to call. With 2 bases removed from V and 8 bases from J, the gap between germline ends came to 13 bases. This CDR3 comprises 13 residues. Germline CDR1 and CDR2: SGHRS and YFSETQ. The chain's CDR3 is CASSFGGLGGYTF. The DNA of the CDR3 is TGCGCCAGCAGCTTCGGTGGACTGGGAGGCTACACCTTC.

The chain employs TRBV29-1 and TRBJ2-7; tentative D call: TRBD2 (5 bases). V dropped 4 bases and J dropped 2 bases, with 18 bases sitting between them. CDR1 is SQVTM, CDR2 ANQGSEA, per germline. There are 15 residues in the CDR3. This chain's CDR3 is CSVALGIQRPYEQYF. The DNA of the CDR3 is TGCAGCGTTGCCCTTGGCATACAGCGGCCCTACGAGCAGTACTTC.